A single sample is the source of the 23 T cell receptor beta chains below, sequenced in a study of regulatory T cells in long-lasting Graves disease. With iRepertoire HTBI primers and Arm-PCR of CDR3 regions, TCR beta libraries were built. A single record per CDR3 protein comes from TCRdb applying MiXCR to the multiplex PCR reads. Among approximately 270,000 distinct CDR3 sequences, around 19% were seen once, and the ten largest hold around 15%. The time point was: newly diagnosed GD, antithyroid drugs for less than 3 months. Construction of the TCR library relied on RNA isolated from PBMCs. These same data were also listed under a study on T cells in Graves' hyperthyroidism and ophthalmopathy.

The source material was peripheral blood mononuclear cells (PBMCs), sampled at new diagnosis, from a patient treated with antithyroid drugs. These receptors all stem from a woman aged 30 to 39 with Graves disease.

This clonotype was counted at least ten times. This chain joins TRBV29-1 and TRBJ2-7, with D possibly being TRBD1 (6 bases). Germline CDR1 is SQVTM and CDR2 is ANQGSEA. The CDR3 has 13 residues. V shed 7 bases and J shed 2 bases, with 15 bases lying between them. CDR3 protein: CSATGTLTYEQYF. The CDR3 coding sequence is TGCAGCGCCACCGGGACACTTACCTACGAGCAGTACTTC.

For this clonotype: A read error is likely here: a far larger clone is one base away. V gene TRBV5-5 combines with J gene TRBJ2-5; TRBD2 agrees at 11 bases. Germline trimming cut 2 bases from V and 11 bases from J; bases unmatched to any gene: 14. The CDR3 has 16 amino acids. CDR1 and CDR2 from the germline V gene are SGHKS and YYEKEE (reference sequence). The chain's CDR3 is CASSFSTSGAYNEQYF. Here the CDR3 DNA reads TGTGCCAGCAGCTTTTCGACTAGCGGGGCCTACAATGAGCAGTACTTC.

There are many counts of this clonotype. The chain has TRBV19 and TRBJ2-5, with a possible D match to TRBD2 (7 bases). V dropped 7 bases and J dropped 0 bases, with 15 bases sitting between them. CDR3 size: 15 residues. The germline gives CDR1 LNHDA, CDR2 SQIVND (reference sequence). The CDR3: CASTNRGANQETQYF. The CDR3 DNA follows: TGTGCCAGTACCAATCGGGGGGCCAACCAAGAGACCCAGTACTTC.

Ten or more counts support this clonotype. The chain joins TRBV10-3 to TRBJ2-3, with 11 nucleotides matching TRBD2. From germline, CDR1 is ENHRY and CDR2 SYGVKD. The CDR3 covers 16 residues. After removal of 3 bases from V and 4 bases from J, the junction contained 6 bases not matched to a gene. CDR3 protein: CAISEGASGGSDTQYF. CDR3 sequence (DNA): TGTGCCATCAGTGAAGGGGCTAGCGGGGGGTCAGATACGCAGTATTTT.

The gene calls are TRBV18 and TRBJ1-4; 7 bases are shared with TRBD1. V was pared by 3 bases and J by 8 bases, with 6 bases of the junction left unmatched. Germline assignment: CDR1 KGHSH and CDR2 LQKENI. CDR3 size: 14 residues. CDR3 sequence reads: CASSPRQGEEKLFF. For the CDR3, the DNA is TGTGCCAGCTCACCGAGACAGGGTGAAGAAAAACTGTTTTTT.

This clonotype was detected many times. The rearrangement uses TRBV6-4 and TRBJ2-7, with D tentatively TRBD1 or TRBD2 (7 bases each). Germline V gives CDR1 MRHNA, CDR2 SNTAGT. Trimming left V 10 bases short and J 1 base short, with 26 bases between. This CDR3 is 17 amino acids long. CDR3 region: CANRKQDRTRMSYEQYF. The CDR3 nucleotides read TGTGCCAACAGAAAACAGGACAGGACTAGAATGTCCTACGAGCAGTACTTC.

This clonotype was seen repeatedly, ten times or more. The CDR3 here is CASSDGGLGEKLFF. CDR3 DNA: TGCGCCAGCAGCGATGGGGGGTTGGGTGAAAAACTGTTTTTT. The rearrangement joins TRBV5-1 to TRBJ1-4; a possible D gene is TRBD1 (5 bases). The CDR3 contains 14 residues. CDR1 is SGHRS, CDR2 YFSETQ, per germline. Trimming took off 4 bases at V and 7 bases at J, with 14 bases between the two ends.

This sequence joins TRBV5-4 and TRBJ2-3; TRBD2 agrees at 10 bases. Germline V lookup: CDR1 SGHNT, CDR2 YYREEE (reference sequence). The CDR3 consists of 16 residues. Germline trimming cut 4 bases from V and 3 bases from J; bases unmatched to any gene: 8. Here the CDR3 DNA reads TGTGCCAGCAGCCAACAGAGCGGGGGGGCAACAGATACGCAGTATTTT. It codes for CASSQQSGGATDTQYF.

The CDR3 reads CASSLGQVTEAFF. The DNA of the CDR3 is TGTGCCAGCAGTCTGGGGCAAGTAACGGAAGCTTTCTTT. The chain links TRBV27 to TRBJ1-1; perhaps TRBD1 as D (5 bases). The CDR3 runs 13 residues. Per the germline V gene, CDR1 is MNHEY and CDR2 is SMNVEV (reference sequence). V was pared by 5 bases and J by 8 bases, with 15 bases between.

This clonotype was counted many times. The rearrangement uses TRBV20-1 and TRBJ2-7; a possible D gene is TRBD1 (6 bases). The V gene lost 0 bases and the J gene lost 0 bases, with 15 bases spanning the gap. Germline assignment: CDR1 DFQATT and CDR2 SNEGSKA (reference sequence). CDR3 length equals 16 residues. The CDR3 reads CSARDIQGFSSYEQYF. The CDR3 DNA reads TGCAGTGCTAGAGACATACAGGGTTTTAGCTCCTACGAGCAGTACTTC.

The chain is built from TRBV6-1 and TRBJ1-5, with D unclear. This CDR3 region has 13 residues. The germline V gene encodes CDR1 MNHNS and CDR2 SASEGT. V lost 4 bases and J lost 3, with 7 bases in between. CDR3 coding DNA: TGTGCCAGCAGTGTAACAGACAATCAGCCCCAGCATTTT. It specifies CASSVTDNQPQHF.

There are a few counts of this clonotype. The V call is TRBV4-2, the J call TRBJ2-1, with 9 bases lining up with TRBD2. CDR1 and CDR2 from the germline V gene are LGHNA and YNFKEQ. The CDR3 length is 17 residues. V lost 4 bases to trimming and J lost 0 bases; unmatched junction nucleotides: 7. CDR3 protein: CASSRVLAGISYNEQFF. The DNA of the CDR3 is TGTGCCAGCAGCCGAGTACTAGCGGGTATCTCCTACAATGAGCAGTTCTTC.

This clonotype was counted ten times or more. This chain joins TRBV2 and TRBJ1-4; 7 bases are shared with TRBD1. Per germline, CDR1 SNHLY and CDR2 FYNNEI. J lost 0 bases, V lost 8 bases, and 9 bases had no gene match. This CDR3 is built from 16 residues. CDR3 amino acids: CASGDRAPSTNEKLFF. The CDR3 DNA reads TGTGCCAGCGGAGACAGGGCCCCCTCAACTAATGAAAAACTGTTTTTT. Combining the CDR3 with reference TRBV2 and TRBJ1-4 gives the whole variable domain EPEVTQTPSHQVTQMGQEVILRCVPISNHLYFYWYRQILGQKVEFLVSFYNNEISEKSEIFDDQFSVERPDGSNFTLKIRSTKLEDSAMYFCASGDRAPSTNEKLFFGSGTQLSVL.

This clonotype was observed at least ten times. This chain joins TRBV5-1 and TRBJ1-2; 8 positions agree with TRBD1. The V gene's germline CDR1 is SGHRS and CDR2 YFSETQ. V was pared by 4 bases and J by 5 bases, with 22 bases of the junction left unmatched. The CDR3 contains 19 residues. As DNA, the CDR3 is TGCGCCAGCAGCAAAAACGTCCAGGGGGCCGGGGCCCACATTTATGGCTACACCTTC. It is translated as CASSKNVQGAGAHIYGYTF.

This clonotype appeared many times. The rearrangement uses TRBV7-8 and TRBJ1-1; no definite D call. The CDR3 is made up of 15 amino acids. Looked up from germline, CDR1 is SGHVS and CDR2 is FQNEAQ. Trimming stripped 3 bases from V and 0 bases from J, with 11 bases between. The CDR3 region is CASSFTGVMNTEAFF. As DNA, the CDR3 is TGTGCCAGCAGCTTTACTGGAGTCATGAACACTGAAGCTTTCTTT.

This clonotype was found many times. The V gene is TRBV18, the J gene TRBJ2-6; D is ambiguous. This CDR3 has 16 amino acids. Germline CDR1 KGHSH, CDR2 LQKENI. The V end lost 3 bases, the J end lost 0 bases, and 9 bases lay between the germline ends. DNA of the CDR3: TGTGCCAGCTCACCCAAACCTGGCTCTGGGGCCAACGTCCTGACTTTC. Its protein product is CASSPKPGSGANVLTF.

As for this clonotype: A read error likely explains this, since a far larger clone differs by one base. This chain uses TRBV7-2 with TRBJ2-1, with D unresolved. The CDR3 covers 15 residues. The ends were cut back, 6 bases at V and 1 base at J, with 13 bases in the middle. The germline V gene encodes CDR1 SGHTA and CDR2 FQGNSA. CDR3 residues: CASSEEARSYNEQFF. For the CDR3, the DNA is TGTGCCAGCAGTGAAGAGGCAAGGTCCTACAATGAGCAGTTCTTC.

This clonotype was picked up many times. The chain joins TRBV28 to TRBJ1-2; weak D call: TRBD1 (5 bases). Per germline, CDR1 MDHEN and CDR2 SYDVKM. The CDR3 has 14 amino acids. Trimming left V 7 bases short and J 2 bases short, with 14 bases between. The CDR3 nucleotides are TGTGCCAGCAACTCCGGGACGGGGAACTATGGCTACACCTTC. Its protein is CASNSGTGNYGYTF.

This clonotype was counted many times. CDR3 DNA sequence: TGTGCCAGCAGCCGAGGACAGGGGAGGGAGCCCCAGCATTTT. Its translation is CASSRGQGREPQHF. The gene calls are TRBV27 and TRBJ1-5; 9 bases are shared with TRBD1. J gave up 8 bases and V 6 bases, and 8 bases lay outside the gene matches. This CDR3 comprises 14 residues. The germline CDR1 and CDR2 sequences are MNHEY and SMNVEV (reference sequence).

About this clonotype itself: At one of its ends the junction is not consistent with the germline gene, which may arise from a read error. This chain connects TRBV13 to TRBJ1-2; 8 positions match TRBD1. The CDR3 has 15 residues. CDR1 PRHDT and CDR2 FYEKMQ come from the germline V gene (reference sequence). For the CDR3, the DNA is TGCGCCAGCAGCCAAGAAAGGCAGGGGGCAGGTGGCTACACCTTC. This sequence encodes CASSQERQGAGGYTF.

This clonotype was counted ten times or more. The chain is built from TRBV5-1 and TRBJ1-2; D might be TRBD1 (6 bases). The CDR3 spans 15 residues. CDR1 and CDR2 from the germline V gene are SGHRS and YFSETQ. Between the trimmed V and J ends, which lost 0 bases and 0 bases, there was a span of 9 bases. The CDR3 is CASSLAGTSNYGYTF. The CDR3 DNA follows: TGCGCCAGCAGCTTGGCCGGGACATCTAACTATGGCTACACCTTC.

V and J are TRBV4-1 and TRBJ1-6, with a possible D match to TRBD1 (6 bases). V lost 1 base and J 8 bases, leaving 12 bases between the germline ends. The CDR3 consists of 15 residues. Per germline, CDR1 MGHRA and CDR2 YSYEKL. The CDR3 spells CASSQGTAQDSPLHF. The CDR3 region has the DNA TGCGCCAGCAGCCAAGGGACAGCCCAAGATTCACCCCTCCACTTT.

This clonotype was detected many times. The chain carries TRBV10-1 and TRBJ1-5; 7 bases map to TRBD1. The CDR3 sequence is 17 residues long. With 2 bases clipped from V and 3 bases from J, the junction kept 10 bases outside the gene matches. The V gene's germline CDR1 is WNHNN and CDR2 SYGVQD (reference sequence). CDR3 sequence reads: CASSEVVGGQPNQPQHF. DNA of the CDR3: TGCGCCAGCAGTGAGGTCGTCGGGGGACAGCCCAATCAGCCCCAGCATTTT.